What follows are 19 T cell receptor beta chains derived from one specimen sequenced in a study of cytomegalovirus exposure and HLA in healthy donors (dated by TCRdb to about 2017). Library prep was done by the immunoSEQ multiplex PCR assay. As stored in TCRdb, this immuneACCESS dataset retains in-frame rearrangements with V and J assigned. A fraction of the clones does not appear; measured against another copy, unresolved V genes explain less than half of the discrepancy, and the remainder lacks a known reason. For this sample there are 200,000 or so clones; 84% appear just once. The ten largest clonotypes hold roughly 6.5% of the sample. Sequencing input: PBMCs. These receptors all come from a man younger than 35 in good health and CMV-seropositive.

The V gene is TRBV7-2, the J gene TRBJ2-3, with TRBD2 matching 7 bases. The CDR3 loop spans 15 amino acids. The junction had 4 bases not matched to a gene; V was cut back by 4 bases and J by 0 bases. The germline gives CDR1 SGHTA, CDR2 FQGNSA. CDR3 coding DNA: TGTGCCAGCAGCTCTACTAGCGTCAGCACAGATACGCAGTATTTT. Protein: CASSSTSVSTDTQYF.

This clone was detected once. This CDR3 is CASSFVPGGGLTEAFF. The CDR3 region has the DNA TGTGCCAGCAGTTTTGTGCCGGGGGGGGGTCTCACTGAAGCTTTCTTT. The rearrangement joins TRBV28 to TRBJ1-1; the D gene is possibly TRBD1 (5 bases). The V gene's germline CDR1 is MDHEN and CDR2 SYDVKM. The CDR3 contains 16 residues. Trimming shortened V by 3 bases and J by 4 bases, and 18 bases separated the two germline ends.

For the CDR3, the DNA is TGTGCCACCAGCAGAGTACCGAGCGGGAGGAACGCTGAGCAGTTCTTC. Translation gives CATSRVPSGRNAEQFF. The chain combines TRBV15 with TRBJ2-1, with 9 bases lining up with TRBD2. V dropped 1 base and J dropped 9; count of bases not matched to a gene: 10. This CDR3 has 16 amino acids. CDR1 is LNHNV, CDR2 YYDKDF, per germline (reference sequence).

For the CDR3, the DNA is TGCGCCAGCAGCTTGACCCTCGACAGGGTCACCGGGGAGCTGTTTTTT. Encoded protein: CASSLTLDRVTGELFF. This chain joins TRBV5-1 and TRBJ2-2, with 7 bases that match TRBD1. Per germline, CDR1 SGHRS and CDR2 YFSETQ. The CDR3 extends over 16 amino acids. V lost 1 base, J lost 4 bases, and 7 bases stayed unmatched.

V usage is TRBV7-3 and J usage is TRBJ2-1, with 11 nucleotides matching TRBD2. This CDR3 region has 16 residues. The germline CDR1 and CDR2 sequences are SGHTA and FQGTGA. J lost 5 bases, V lost 2 bases, and 5 bases had no gene match. CDR3 residues: CASSLVAGGPHNEQFF. CDR3 sequence (DNA): TGTGCCAGCAGCTTAGTAGCGGGAGGGCCTCACAATGAGCAGTTCTTC.

The V gene is TRBV6-1, the J gene TRBJ2-7; 10 bases are a match to TRBD2. The CDR3 extends over 13 amino acids. The junction had 4 bases not matched to a gene; V was cut back by 6 bases and J by 5 bases. Germline CDR1 MNHNS, CDR2 SASEGT. The CDR3 loop reads CASRTSGSHEQYF. CDR3 DNA sequence: TGTGCCAGCAGGACTAGCGGGTCTCACGAGCAGTACTTC.

This sequence joins TRBV18 and TRBJ2-1, with 15 bases identical to TRBD2. V trimming: 1 base; J trimming: 9 bases; junction bases outside the gene matches: 7. The CDR3 consists of 17 residues. In germline, CDR1 is KGHSH, CDR2 LQKENI. The CDR3: CASSPLGLAGGRSEQFF. The CDR3 bases are TGTGCCAGCTCACCACTGGGACTAGCGGGAGGCAGAAGTGAGCAGTTCTTC.

The chain links TRBV28 to TRBJ2-3; TRBD2 is a possible D gene (6 bases). V was shortened by 4 bases and J by 6 bases, with 20 bases between the two germline ends. Per germline, CDR1 MDHEN and CDR2 SYDVKM. This CDR3 has 16 amino acids. This CDR3 is CASSSSRGWRLDTQYF. CDR3 DNA: TGTGCCAGCAGTTCGTCCCGGGGGTGGAGACTCGATACGCAGTATTTT.

The chain is built from TRBV2 and TRBJ2-1, with 9 positions matching TRBD2. The germline V gene encodes CDR1 SNHLY and CDR2 FYNNEI. This CDR3 comprises 16 residues. The trim removed 0 bases at V and 8 bases at J, leaving 8 bases unmatched. The CDR3: CASSEAPLAGRYEQFF. In nucleotides, the CDR3 is TGTGCCAGCAGTGAAGCGCCCCTAGCGGGAAGGTATGAGCAGTTCTTC.

The chain employs TRBV9 and TRBJ1-5; 7 nucleotides align to TRBD1. V lost 0 bases and J lost 3; bases outside the gene matches: 3. The germline CDR1 and CDR2 sequences are SGDLS and YYNGEE. There are 15 residues in the CDR3. Here the CDR3 DNA reads TGTGCCAGCAGCGTAGGGGACAGCTTCAATCAGCCCCAGCATTTT. It codes for CASSVGDSFNQPQHF.

This clone occurred once. This chain joins TRBV27 and TRBJ1-1; 7 positions agree with TRBD1. The CDR3 runs 14 residues. V dropped 4 bases and J dropped 8; count of bases not matched to a gene: 10. Germline assignment: CDR1 MNHEY and CDR2 SMNVEV (reference sequence). DNA for the CDR3: TGTGCCAGCAGTTCCCGGACAGGCCTGTACGAAGCTTTCTTT. Translating it yields CASSSRTGLYEAFF.

In the case of this clone: At the DNA level, this CDR3 is encoded by other sequences in the same sample as well. The gene calls are TRBV5-1 and TRBJ1-5; possibly TRBD1 for D (5 bases). This CDR3 spans 16 amino acids. Deletions cut 0 bases from V and 2 bases from J, with 12 bases between. CDR1 SGHRS and CDR2 YFSETQ come from the germline V gene. The CDR3 DNA sequence: TGCGCCAGCAGCTTGGACGGGGGGGGAGGCAATCAGCCCCAGCATTTT. Translating gives CASSLDGGGGNQPQHF.

The table lists this clone with a few counts. V gene TRBV30 combines with J gene TRBJ1-2; TRBD1 is a possible D gene (6 bases). Germline lookup yields CDR1 GTSNPN and CDR2 SVGIG (reference sequence). The length of the CDR3 is 14 residues. Trimming removed 4 bases from V and 8 bases from J, with 20 bases in between. As DNA, the CDR3 is TGTGCCTGGAAGGCAGGGGCGTCATTCGGGGGCTACACCTTC. Translating gives CAWKAGASFGGYTF.

The chain recombines TRBV11-2 with TRBJ2-5; 7 nucleotides align to TRBD1. The CDR3 has 14 amino acids. Losses at the gene ends were 6 bases for V and 1 base for J; bases not matched to a gene: 5. CDR1 is SGHAT and CDR2 is FQNNGV in the germline V gene. The CDR3 DNA follows: TGTGCCAGCAGGCGCCGGGACAGCCAAGAGACCCAGTACTTC. Its translation is CASRRRDSQETQYF.

A single count supports this clone. The chain couples TRBV4-1 to TRBJ1-1; 9 bases fit TRBD1. V lost 4 bases and J lost 4; bases outside the gene matches: 7. Germline V gives CDR1 MGHRA, CDR2 YSYEKL. The CDR3 covers 15 residues. The CDR3 reads CASSRGDRESTEAFF. The CDR3 DNA follows: TGCGCCAGCAGCCGGGGGGACAGGGAGTCCACTGAAGCTTTCTTT.

J is TRBJ2-7 and V is TRBV5-5, with D perhaps TRBD2 (6 bases). Trimming pared 3 bases from V and 6 bases from J, leaving 25 bases between. This CDR3 contains 17 residues. From germline, CDR1 is SGHKS and CDR2 YYEKEE (reference sequence). This chain's CDR3 is CASSYLLDGRRSGEQYF. CDR3 in DNA: TGTGCCAGCAGCTACCTTTTGGACGGGAGAAGGTCGGGCGAGCAGTACTTC.

This clone showed up just a few times. The chain is built from TRBV28 and TRBJ1-2, with D possibly matching TRBD1 (6 bases). Germline CDR1 MDHEN, CDR2 SYDVKM. Trimming stripped 5 bases from V and 4 bases from J, with 14 bases between. The CDR3 spans 14 residues. The CDR3 DNA follows: TGTGCCAGCAGTGAAACAGGGAGACTCTATGGCTACACCTTC. Translated: CASSETGRLYGYTF.

The chain uses TRBV5-1 and TRBJ2-3, with 8 positions matching TRBD1. The germline CDR1 and CDR2 sequences are SGHRS and YFSETQ. The CDR3 runs 15 residues. Germline trimming cut 0 bases from V and 3 bases from J; bases unmatched to any gene: 3. CDR3 nucleotides: TGCGCCAGCAGCTTGGTGGACAGGGAGACAGATACGCAGTATTTT. Residues: CASSLVDRETDTQYF.

V usage is TRBV4-1 and J usage is TRBJ2-1; TRBD1 matches 11 bases. After removal of 4 bases from V and 6 bases from J, the junction contained 5 bases not matched to a gene. The germline CDR1 and CDR2 sequences are MGHRA and YSYEKL. The CDR3 loop spans 15 amino acids. The CDR3 here is CASSPPGQGGNEQFF. CDR3 coding DNA: TGCGCCAGCAGCCCGCCGGGACAGGGGGGCAATGAGCAGTTCTTC.